The T cell receptor (beta chain) under discussion was sequenced for a study of OX40 agonist ivuxolimab in advanced cancers. About the research overall: The dose-escalation group included hepatocellular carcinoma, melanoma, renal cell carcinoma and head and neck cancer. Anti-PD-1, anti-PD-L1 or anti-CTLA-4 therapy given earlier was allowed, and about 38% had some. Study results and caveats: A proportion of nonresponders additionally exhibited low normalized T-cell clonal expansion. Clonal expansion by week 6 occurred in CD4+ and CD8+ blood T cells (at 0.1 to 3.0 mg/kg).

The CDR3 has 14 amino acids. The V and J ends lost 6 bases and 4 bases respectively, with 15 bases between them. CDR1 and CDR2 from the germline V gene are MNHEY and SVGAGI. The table came from immunoSEQ multiplex PCR; TCRdb's copy has only in-frame clones and leaves some out. This sample has about 79,000 clones; approximately 85% occur once, and the top ten carry about 4%. Comments on this clone: The antigen is undetermined.

The material sequenced was CD4+ or CD8+ T cells sorted from blood, taken in a trial of the OX40 agonist ivuxolimab. This receptor was obtained from an adult with an advanced solid tumor such as melanoma, head and neck, liver or kidney cancer. The chain recombines TRBV6-5 with TRBJ2-5, with D possibly TRBD1 on 6 matching bases. The CDR3: CASRPPGARETQYF. CDR3 DNA: TGTGCCAGCAGACCCCCAGGGGCTCGAGAGACCCAGTACTTC.